This is a list of T cell receptor beta chains from one sample in a study of T cell responses to AZD1222 COVID-19 vaccine. TCRdb keeps only in-frame clones here, not all; method: immunoSEQ multiplex PCR. The sample lists some 170,000 clones, 92% seen once, with about 4% in the top ten. Sequenced material: peripheral blood, taken on day 0 of MenACWY control vaccination. These receptor sequences come from an adult in good health. Both conserved end residues are part of each CDR3. D genes are given only for firm matches. The size field is filled for only some rows; it gives once, few, many or a size class.

j_gene | v_gene | len | abundance | d_gene | CDR3nt | CDR3aa
TRBJ2-1 | TRBV24-1 | 21 | few | NA | TGTGCCACCAGTGATGGGCCGGGACAGGGATTCTTCGGGAGGGACGGAGATGAGCAGTTCTTC | CATSDGPGQGFFGRDGDEQFF
TRBJ2-5 | TRBV11-2 | 13 | once | NA | TGTGCCAGCAGCGTTAGCGGCCAAGAGACCCAGTACTTC | CASSVSGQETQYF
TRBJ1-6 | TRBV30 | 12 | once | NA | TGTGCCTGCTCCGAACAATATTCACCCCTCCACTTT | CACSEQYSPLHF
TRBJ1-1 | TRBV7-9 | 15 | NA | NA | TGTGCCAGCAGCTACCCAGGGACGGTGAACACTGAAGCTTTCTTT | CASSYPGTVNTEAFF
TRBJ1-1 | TRBV29-1 | 14 | NA | NA | TGCAGCGTTGCCTCAGCAGCTATGAACACTGAAGCTTTCTTT | CSVASAAMNTEAFF
TRBJ2-1 | TRBV7-9 | 18 | NA | TRBD2 | TGTGCCAGCAGTTACGGACTAGCCCGATTACGGGCCTACAATGAGCAGTTCTTC | CASSYGLARLRAYNEQFF
TRBJ2-2 | TRBV5-1 | 14 | NA | TRBD2 | TGCGCCAGCAGCCATAGCGGGAGGGCCGGGGAGCTGTTTTTT | CASSHSGRAGELFF
TRBJ1-2 | TRBV30 | 17 | NA | NA | TGTGCCTGGAGTGGACTCGGGGTTTCGGGTTATGCCTATGGCTACACCTTC | CAWSGLGVSGYAYGYTF
TRBJ1-2 | TRBV16 | 14 | NA | NA | TGTGCCAGCAGCCAATCCTACGCTAACTATGGCTACACCTTC | CASSQSYANYGYTF
TRBJ1-4 | TRBV7-9 | 15 | NA | TRBD1 | TGTGCCAGCAGCTTATCGGGACAGGGGGATGAAAAACTGTTTTTT | CASSLSGQGDEKLFF
TRBJ2-2 | TRBV14 | 16 | NA | TRBD2 | TGTGCCAGCAGCCAACTAGCGGGAGTGAACACCGGGGAGCTGTTTTTT | CASSQLAGVNTGELFF
TRBJ1-4 | TRBV7-9 | 14 | NA | NA | TGTGCCAGCAGCAATCCGGGCCGGGGGGAAAAACTGTTTTTT | CASSNPGRGEKLFF
TRBJ1-2 | TRBV7-9 | 13 | NA | NA | TGTGCCAGCAGCTTCCGGACGGTCGATGGCTACACCTTC | CASSFRTVDGYTF
TRBJ2-3 | TRBV18 | 16 | NA | NA | TGTGCCAGCCTTCCGACGAACACGGCGGGGAGAGATACGCAGTATTTT | CASLPTNTAGRDTQYF
TRBJ2-5 | TRBV3-1/TRBV3-2 | 13 | few | NA | TGTGCCAGCAGCCACTGGGGTGGAGAGACCCAGTACTTC | CASSHWGGETQYF
TRBJ1-1 | TRBV7-2 | 17 | NA | NA | TGTGCCAGCAGCCGCGGGACGGCAGTCCCAATGTGGACTGAAGCTTTCTTT | CASSRGTAVPMWTEAFF
TRBJ1-1 | TRBV5-8 | 13 | NA | NA | TGTGCCAGCTTAAAGAGGGCTGCCGGTGAAGCTTTCTTT | CASLKRAAGEAFF
TRBJ2-1 | TRBV25-1 | 13 | NA | NA | TGTGCCAGCAGTTGGACACCGTACAATGAGCAGTTCTTC | CASSWTPYNEQFF
TRBJ2-7 | TRBV4-2 | 14 | NA | TRBD1 | TGTGCCAGCAGCCCGACAGGGGGGACCTACGAGCAGTACTTC | CASSPTGGTYEQYF
TRBJ1-6 | TRBV7-2 | 11 | NA | NA | TGTGCCAGCAGCTTCCGTTCGGCCCTCCACTTT | CASSFRSALHF
TRBJ1-1 | TRBV28 | 15 | NA | NA | TGTGCCAGCAGTCCACGGGACGGGGGATTTGTGGGAGCTTTCTTT | CASSPRDGGFVGAFF
TRBJ2-3 | TRBV6-2/TRBV6-3 | 11 | NA | NA | TGTGCCAGCAGTTGGGGAGATACGCAGTATTTT | CASSWGDTQYF
TRBJ2-7 | TRBV6-2/TRBV6-3 | 17 | once | NA | TGTGCCAGCAGTTACGGGGGGATGCGGGACGCTTCCTACGAGCAGTACTTC | CASSYGGMRDASYEQYF
TRBJ1-2 | TRBV7-9 | 12 | NA | NA | TGTGCCAGCGGCCGGGACAACTTAGGCTACACCTTC | CASGRDNLGYTF
TRBJ2-1 | TRBV18 | 13 | NA | NA | TGTGCCAGCTCGGAAGGGGGAGCCAATGAGCAGTTCTTC | CASSEGGANEQFF
TRBJ2-7 | TRBV14 | 14 | NA | TRBD1 | TGTGCCAGCAGCCCTTGGCAGGGGGCCTACGAGCAGTACTTC | CASSPWQGAYEQYF
TRBJ1-1 | TRBV2 | 12 | NA | NA | TGTGCCAGCGAGGGACCGATCACTGAAGCTTTCTTT | CASEGPITEAFF
TRBJ1-6 | TRBV2 | 12 | NA | NA | TGTGCCAGCAGTGAAGCGGGTAGACCCCTCCACTTT | CASSEAGRPLHF
TRBJ1-5 | TRBV28 | 17 | NA | TRBD1 | TGTGCCAGCAGTTACGACAGGGGCTACCCTAGCAATCAGCCCCAGCATTTT | CASSYDRGYPSNQPQHF
TRBJ1-1 | TRBV24-1 | 13 | few | NA | TGTGCCACCAGTGCTCAGGACAGCCAGGAAGCTTTCTTT | CATSAQDSQEAFF
TRBJ1-1 | TRBV10-3 | 15 | NA | TRBD1 | TGTGCCATCAGTGAGGCGACAGGGGCGAACACTGAAGCTTTCTTT | CAISEATGANTEAFF
TRBJ2-7 | TRBV14 | 13 | NA | NA | TGTGCCAGCAGCGGGGAGTTGGCCTACGAGCAGTACTTC | CASSGELAYEQYF
TRBJ2-7 | TRBV7-2 | 16 | NA | NA | TGTGCCAGCAGCCTGCGGGGGCAGGCCTTCTCCTACGAGCAGTACTTC | CASSLRGQAFSYEQYF
TRBJ2-1 | TRBV5-1 | 14 | NA | NA | TGCGCCAGCAGCTTGGATGGGGGAGACAATGAGCAGTTCTTC | CASSLDGGDNEQFF
TRBJ1-1 | TRBV5-1 | 13 | NA | NA | TGCGCCAGCAGCTTGGCCGAGAACACTGAAGCTTTCTTT | CASSLAENTEAFF
TRBJ2-7 | TRBV4-1 | 15 | NA | TRBD2 | TGCGCCAGCAGCCCGTTACTAGCGGGACATGACGAGCAGTACTTC | CASSPLLAGHDEQYF
TRBJ2-7 | TRBV4-2 | 14 | NA | NA | TGTGCCAGCAGCGAGAGTATGATAACCTACGAGCAGTACTTC | CASSESMITYEQYF
TRBJ1-2 | TRBV11-2 | 10 | NA | NA | TGTGCCAGCAGCCCCAAGAGTTGGACCTTC | CASSPKSWTF
TRBJ1-5 | TRBV5-8 | 11 | NA | NA | TGTGCCAGCAGCCCCCTCCAGCCCCAGCATTTT | CASSPLQPQHF
TRBJ2-7 | TRBV14 | 13 | NA | NA | TGTGCCAGCAGCCGGACGGAGAGGGGCGAGCAGTACTTC | CASSRTERGEQYF